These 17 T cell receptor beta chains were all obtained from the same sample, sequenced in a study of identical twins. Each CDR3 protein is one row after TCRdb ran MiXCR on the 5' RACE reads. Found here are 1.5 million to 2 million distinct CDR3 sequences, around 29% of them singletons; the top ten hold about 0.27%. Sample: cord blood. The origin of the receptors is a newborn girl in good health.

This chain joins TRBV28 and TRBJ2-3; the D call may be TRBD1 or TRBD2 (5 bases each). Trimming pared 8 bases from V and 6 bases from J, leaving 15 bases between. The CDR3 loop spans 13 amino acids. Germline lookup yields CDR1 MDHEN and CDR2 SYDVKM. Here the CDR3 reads CASWGSPGDTQYF. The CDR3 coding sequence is TGTGCCAGCTGGGGGTCCCCAGGGGATACGCAGTATTTT.

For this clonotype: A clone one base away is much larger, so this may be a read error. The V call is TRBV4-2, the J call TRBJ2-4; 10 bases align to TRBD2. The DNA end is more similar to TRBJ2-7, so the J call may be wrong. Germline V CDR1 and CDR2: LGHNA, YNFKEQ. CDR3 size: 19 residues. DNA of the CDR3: TGTGCCAGCAGCCCTAGACCCCGAAGGAGGACTAGCGGATACTACGAGCAGTACTTC. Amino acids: CASSPRPRRRTSGYYEQYF.

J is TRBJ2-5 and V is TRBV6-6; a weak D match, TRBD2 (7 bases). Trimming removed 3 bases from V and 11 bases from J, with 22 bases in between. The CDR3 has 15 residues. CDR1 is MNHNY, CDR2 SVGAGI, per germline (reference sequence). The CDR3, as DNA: TGTGCCAGCAGTTATGGGGGGGGCCGAAACAATGAGCAGTACTTC. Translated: CASSYGGGRNNEQYF.

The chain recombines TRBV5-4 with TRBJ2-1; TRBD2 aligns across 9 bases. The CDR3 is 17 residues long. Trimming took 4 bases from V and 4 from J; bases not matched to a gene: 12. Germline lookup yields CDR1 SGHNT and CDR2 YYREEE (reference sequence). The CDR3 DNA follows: TGTGCCAGCAGCCGAGGCGGGGGGGTGATGAGTTACAATGAGCAGTTCTTC. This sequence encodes CASSRGGGVMSYNEQFF. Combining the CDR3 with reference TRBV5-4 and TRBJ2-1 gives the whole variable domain ETGVTQSPTHLIKTRGQQVTLRCSSQSGHNTVSWYQQALGQGPQFIFQYYREEENGRGNFPPRFSGLQFPNYSSELNVNALELDDSALYLCASSRGGGVMSYNEQFFGPGTRLTVL.

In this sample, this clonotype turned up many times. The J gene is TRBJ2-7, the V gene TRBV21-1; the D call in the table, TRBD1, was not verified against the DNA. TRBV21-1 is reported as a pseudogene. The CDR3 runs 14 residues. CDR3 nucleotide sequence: TGTGCCAGCAGCAAAGTCGGGACCGAATACGAGCAGTACTTC. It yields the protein CASSKVGTEYEQYF.

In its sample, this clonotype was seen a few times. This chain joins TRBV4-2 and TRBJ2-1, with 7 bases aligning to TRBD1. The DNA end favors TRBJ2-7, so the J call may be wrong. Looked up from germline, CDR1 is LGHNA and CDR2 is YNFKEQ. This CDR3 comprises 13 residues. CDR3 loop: CASAGTAYNEQYF. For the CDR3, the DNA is TGTGCCAGCGCCGGGACAGCCTACAATGAGCAGTACTTC.

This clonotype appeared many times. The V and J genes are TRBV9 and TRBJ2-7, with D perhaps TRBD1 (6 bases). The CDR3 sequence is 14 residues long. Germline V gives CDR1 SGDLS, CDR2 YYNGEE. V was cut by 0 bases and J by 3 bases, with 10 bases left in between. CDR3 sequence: CASSVGQVSYEQYF. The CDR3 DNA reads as TGTGCCAGCAGCGTAGGACAGGTTAGCTACGAGCAGTACTTC.

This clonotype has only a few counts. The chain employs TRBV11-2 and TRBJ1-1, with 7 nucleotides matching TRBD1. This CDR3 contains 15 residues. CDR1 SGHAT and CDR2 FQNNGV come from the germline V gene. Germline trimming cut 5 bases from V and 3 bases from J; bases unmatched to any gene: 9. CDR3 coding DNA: TGTGCCAGCAGCCCAGAGGACAGGCGGGACACTGAAGCTTTCTTT. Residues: CASSPEDRRDTEAFF.

DNA of the CDR3: TGCGCCAGCAGCTTGGGATATAGGGATGAGCAGTTCTTC. It is translated as CASSLGYRDEQFF. The chain employs TRBV5-1 and TRBJ2-1; D is unresolved. Trimming stripped 0 bases from V and 8 bases from J, with 9 bases between. The CDR3 totals 13 residues. The germline CDR1 and CDR2 sequences are SGHRS and YFSETQ.

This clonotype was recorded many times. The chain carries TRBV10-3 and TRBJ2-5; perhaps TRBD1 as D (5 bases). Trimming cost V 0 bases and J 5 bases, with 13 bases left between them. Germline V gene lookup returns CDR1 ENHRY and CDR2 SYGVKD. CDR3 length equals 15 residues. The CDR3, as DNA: TGTGCCATCAGTGAGTCGTTGACAGCGAGCGAGACCCAGTACTTC. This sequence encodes CAISESLTASETQYF.

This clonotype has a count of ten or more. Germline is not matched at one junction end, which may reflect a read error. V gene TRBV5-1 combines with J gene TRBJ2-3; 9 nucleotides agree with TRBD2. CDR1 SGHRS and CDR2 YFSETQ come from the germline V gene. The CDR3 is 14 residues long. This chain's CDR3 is CASSLAGVPDTQYF. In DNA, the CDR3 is TGTGCCAGCAGCTTAGCGGGAGTGCCAGATACGCAGTATTTT. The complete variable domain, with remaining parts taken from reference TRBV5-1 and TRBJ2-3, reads KAGVTQTPRYLIKTRGQQVTLSCSPISGHRSVSWYQQTPGQGLQFLFEYFSETQRNKGNFPGRFSGRQFSNSRSEMNVSTLELGDSALYLCASSLAGVPDTQYFGPGTRLTVL.

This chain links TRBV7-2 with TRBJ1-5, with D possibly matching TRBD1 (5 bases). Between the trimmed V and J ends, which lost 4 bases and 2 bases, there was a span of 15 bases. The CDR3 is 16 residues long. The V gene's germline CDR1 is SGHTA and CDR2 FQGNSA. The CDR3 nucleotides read TGTGCCAGCAGCTCCAACGGGGCAATACGCAATCAGCCCCAGCATTTT. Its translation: CASSSNGAIRNQPQHF.

This CDR3 reads CASSPGTSGIQYF. Here the CDR3 DNA reads TGCGCCAGCAGCCCGGGGACTAGCGGCATTCAGTACTTC. The chain is built from TRBV5-1 and TRBJ2-4, with 11 nucleotides matching TRBD2. V dropped 4 bases and J dropped 9; count of bases not matched to a gene: 3. Germline loops: CDR1 SGHRS, CDR2 YFSETQ. The CDR3 loop spans 13 amino acids.

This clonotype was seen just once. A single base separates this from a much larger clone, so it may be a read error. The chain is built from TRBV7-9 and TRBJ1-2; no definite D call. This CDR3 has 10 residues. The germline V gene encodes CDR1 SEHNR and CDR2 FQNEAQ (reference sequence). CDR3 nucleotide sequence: TGTGCCGGCAGCCGCTCAGGCTACACCTTC. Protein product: CAGSRSGYTF.

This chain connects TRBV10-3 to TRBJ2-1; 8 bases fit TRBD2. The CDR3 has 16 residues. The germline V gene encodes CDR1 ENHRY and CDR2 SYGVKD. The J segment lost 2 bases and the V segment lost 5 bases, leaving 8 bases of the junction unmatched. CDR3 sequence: CAISQKTTSAYNEQFF. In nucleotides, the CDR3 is TGTGCCATCAGTCAAAAAACGACTAGCGCCTACAATGAGCAGTTCTTC.

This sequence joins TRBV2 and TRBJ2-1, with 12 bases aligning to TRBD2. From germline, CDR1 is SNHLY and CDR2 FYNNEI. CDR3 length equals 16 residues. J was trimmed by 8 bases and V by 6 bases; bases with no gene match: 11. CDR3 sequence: CASRRLAGARGDEQFF. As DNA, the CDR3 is TGTGCCAGCAGGAGACTAGCGGGGGCCCGGGGGGATGAGCAGTTCTTC.

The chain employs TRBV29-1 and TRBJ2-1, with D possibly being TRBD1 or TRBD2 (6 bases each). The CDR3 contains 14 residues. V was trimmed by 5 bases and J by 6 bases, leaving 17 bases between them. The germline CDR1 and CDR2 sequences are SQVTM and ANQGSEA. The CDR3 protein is CSVLNKGGGNEQFF. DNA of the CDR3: TGCAGCGTTCTTAATAAGGGGGGAGGCAATGAGCAGTTCTTC.